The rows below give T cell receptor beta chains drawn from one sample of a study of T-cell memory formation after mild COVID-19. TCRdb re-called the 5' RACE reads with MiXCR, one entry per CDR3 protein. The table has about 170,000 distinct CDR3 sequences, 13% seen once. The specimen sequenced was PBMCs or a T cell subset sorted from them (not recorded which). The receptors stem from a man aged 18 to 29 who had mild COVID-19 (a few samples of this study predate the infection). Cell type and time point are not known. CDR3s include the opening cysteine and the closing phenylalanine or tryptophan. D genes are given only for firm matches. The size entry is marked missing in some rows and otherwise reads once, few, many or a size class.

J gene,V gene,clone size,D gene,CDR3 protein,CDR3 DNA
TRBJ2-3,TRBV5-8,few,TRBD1,CASSTDRGDTQYF,TGTGCCAGCAGCACGGACAGGGGGGATACGCAGTATTTT
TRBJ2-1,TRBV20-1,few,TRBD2,CSATSGHNEQFF,TGCAGTGCTACTAGCGGCCACAATGAGCAGTTCTTC
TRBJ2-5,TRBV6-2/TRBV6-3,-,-,CASSQEKRETQYF,TGTGCCAGCAGTCAAGAAAAGAGAGAGACCCAGTACTTC
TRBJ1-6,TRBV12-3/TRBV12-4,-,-,CASSSDRHNSPLHF,TGTGCCAGCAGTTCAGACAGGCATAATTCACCCCTCCACTTT
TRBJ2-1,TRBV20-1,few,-,CSASPGGTNEQFF,TGCAGTGCTTCCCCCGGGGGCACCAATGAGCAGTTCTTC
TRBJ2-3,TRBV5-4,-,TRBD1,CASSADRVDTQYF,TGTGCCAGCAGCGCGGACAGGGTCGATACGCAGTATTTT
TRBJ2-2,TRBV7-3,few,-,CASSSSRATGELFF,TGTGCCAGCAGCTCCTCCCGAGCCACCGGGGAGCTGTTTTTT
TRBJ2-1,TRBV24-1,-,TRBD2,CATSDPSSGGHYNEQFF,TGTGCCACCAGTGACCCATCCTCGGGGGGGCACTACAATGAGCAGTTCTTC
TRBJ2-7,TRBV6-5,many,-,CASSFGLFRAEQYF,TGTGCCAGCAGTTTCGGCCTCTTTAGGGCCGAGCAGTACTTC
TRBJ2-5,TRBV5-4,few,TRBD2,CASSLAAGVTQETQYF,TGTGCCAGCAGCTTGGCCGCGGGGGTGACACAAGAGACCCAGTACTTC
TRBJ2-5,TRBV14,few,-,CASSQGSGWRPRETQYF,TGTGCCAGCAGCCAAGGAAGCGGGTGGCGCCCGAGGGAGACCCAGTACTTC
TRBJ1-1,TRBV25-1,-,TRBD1,CASRGQINTEAFF,TGTGCCAGCAGGGGACAGATTAACACTGAAGCTTTCTTT
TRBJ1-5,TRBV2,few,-,CASSEIGQDQPQHF,TGTGCCAGCAGTGAAATCGGCCAGGACCAGCCCCAGCATTTT
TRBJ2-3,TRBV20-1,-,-,CSVRPGTSSTDTQYF,TGCAGTGTTCGACCCGGGACCTCGAGTACAGATACGCAGTATTTT
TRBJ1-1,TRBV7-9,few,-,CASSLQGRTEAFF,TGTGCCAGCAGCTTACAGGGGAGAACTGAAGCTTTCTTT
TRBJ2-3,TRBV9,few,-,CASSVDLRENTDTQYF,TGTGCCAGCAGCGTAGACTTGCGGGAAAACACAGATACGCAGTATTTT
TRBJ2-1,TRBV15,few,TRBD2,CATSMGTSGGSSYNEQFF,TGTGCCACCAGCATGGGGACTAGCGGGGGGAGCTCCTACAATGAGCAGTTCTTC
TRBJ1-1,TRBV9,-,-,CASSQLPGTEAFF,TGTGCCAGCAGCCAGCTCCCGGGGACTGAAGCTTTCTTT
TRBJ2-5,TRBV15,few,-,CATSRDTMVRETQYF,TGTGCCACCAGCAGAGATACTATGGTTCGAGAGACCCAGTACTTC
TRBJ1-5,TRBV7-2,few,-,CASSLVGGTNQPQHF,TGTGCCAGCAGCTTAGTTGGGGGCACAAATCAGCCCCAGCATTTT
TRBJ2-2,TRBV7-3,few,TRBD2,CASRQEGTSPTGELFF,TGTGCCAGCAGACAAGAGGGGACTAGCCCCACCGGGGAGCTGTTTTTT
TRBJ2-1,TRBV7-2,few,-,CASSAGTDHNEQFF,TGTGCCAGCAGCGCCGGGACCGACCACAATGAGCAGTTCTTC
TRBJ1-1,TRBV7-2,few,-,CASSQRDEAFF,TGTGCCAGCAGCCAACGGGACGAAGCTTTCTTT
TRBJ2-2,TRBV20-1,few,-,CSARYLGSWATELFF,TGCAGTGCTAGGTACCTGGGGAGCTGGGCAACGGAGCTGTTTTTT
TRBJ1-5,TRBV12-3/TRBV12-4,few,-,CASSLRSQPQHF,TGTGCCAGCAGTTTACGGAGTCAGCCCCAGCATTTT
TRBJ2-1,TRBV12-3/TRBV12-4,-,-,CASRVAGGYNEQFF,TGTGCCAGCAGGGTGGCAGGGGGGTACAATGAGCAGTTCTTC
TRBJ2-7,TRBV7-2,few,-,CASSLDRDSYEQYF,TGTGCCAGCAGCTTAGACAGGGACTCCTACGAGCAGTACTTC
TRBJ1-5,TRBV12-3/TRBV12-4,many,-,CASSLAENQPQHF,TGTGCCAGCAGTTTAGCAGAGAATCAGCCCCAGCATTTT
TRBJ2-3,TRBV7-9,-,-,CASSLRAITTDTQYF,TGTGCCAGCAGCTTGAGAGCTATCACCACAGATACGCAGTATTTT
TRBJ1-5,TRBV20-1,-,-,CSARGDQPQHF,TGCAGTGCTAGGGGGGATCAGCCCCAGCATTTT
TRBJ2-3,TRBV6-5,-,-,CASSYRLPRTDTQYF,TGTGCCAGCAGCTATCGACTACCCCGCACAGATACGCAGTATTTT
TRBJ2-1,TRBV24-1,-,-,CATSDHRVLSEQFF,TGTGCCACCAGTGACCACAGGGTTCTAAGTGAGCAGTTCTTC
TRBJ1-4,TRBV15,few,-,CATSRESGFRDEKLFF,TGTGCCACCAGCAGAGAATCGGGATTTCGGGATGAAAAACTGTTTTTT
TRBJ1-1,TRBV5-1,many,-,CASSLVRGTEAFF,TGTGCCAGCAGCTTAGTCAGGGGAACTGAAGCTTTCTTT
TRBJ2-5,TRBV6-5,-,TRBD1,CASRNTGQIETQYF,TGTGCCAGCAGGAACACGGGACAGATAGAGACCCAGTACTTC
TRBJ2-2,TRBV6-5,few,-,CASGSVNTGELFF,TGTGCCAGCGGGTCCGTGAACACCGGGGAGCTGTTTTTT
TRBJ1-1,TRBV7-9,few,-,CASSFRQVGNTEAFF,TGTGCCAGCAGCTTCCGACAGGTGGGGAACACTGAAGCTTTCTTT
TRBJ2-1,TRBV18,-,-,CASSPPRDRDEQFF,TGTGCCAGCTCACCACCCAGGGATAGGGATGAGCAGTTCTTC
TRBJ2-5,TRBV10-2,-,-,CASNSGVGETQYF,TGCGCCAGCAACTCAGGGGTGGGGGAGACCCAGTACTTC
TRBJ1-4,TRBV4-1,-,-,CASSQTGTNEKLFF,TGCGCCAGCAGCCAGACCGGGACGAACGAAAAACTGTTTTTT
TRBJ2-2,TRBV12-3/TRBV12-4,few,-,CASRGSGAGELFF,TGTGCCAGTAGGGGTAGCGGAGCCGGGGAGCTGTTTTTT
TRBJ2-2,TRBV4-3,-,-,CASSQEGILTGELFF,TGCGCCAGCAGCCAAGAAGGGATACTGACCGGGGAGCTGTTTTTT
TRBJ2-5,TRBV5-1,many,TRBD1,CASSLPTGAETQYF,TGCGCCAGCAGCTTACCGACAGGGGCAGAGACCCAGTACTTC
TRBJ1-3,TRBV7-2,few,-,CASSPRQGGRNTIYF,TGTGCCAGCAGCCCGAGGCAGGGAGGAAGAAACACCATATATTTT
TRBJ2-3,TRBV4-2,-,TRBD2,CASSWAGTSVDTQYF,TGTGCCAGCAGCTGGGCCGGGACTAGCGTCGATACGCAGTATTTT
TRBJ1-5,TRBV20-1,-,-,CSARRGDQPQHF,TGCAGTGCTAGACGCGGCGATCAGCCCCAGCATTTT
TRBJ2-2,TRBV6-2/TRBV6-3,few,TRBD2,CASSYLTSGGTGELFF,TGTGCCAGCAGTTACCTGACTAGCGGAGGCACCGGGGAGCTGTTTTTT
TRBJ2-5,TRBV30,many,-,CAWRGAFQETQYF,TGTGCCTGGAGAGGGGCCTTCCAAGAGACCCAGTACTTC
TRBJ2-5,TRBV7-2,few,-,CASIAGPQETQYF,TGTGCCAGCATCGCGGGGCCTCAAGAGACCCAGTACTTC
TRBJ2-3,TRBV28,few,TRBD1,CASLGQGADTQYF,TGTGCCAGCCTCGGACAGGGTGCAGATACGCAGTATTTT
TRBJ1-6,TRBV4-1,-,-,CASSHPTAGRYNSPLHF,TGCGCCAGCAGCCACCCGACAGCCGGGAGGTATAATTCACCCCTCCACTTT
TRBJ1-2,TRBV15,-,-,CATSAALGQAYGYTF,TGTGCCACCAGCGCGGCCTTAGGCCAAGCCTATGGCTACACCTTC
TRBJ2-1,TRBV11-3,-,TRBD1,CASSLYRGNNNEQFF,TGTGCCAGCAGCTTATACAGGGGCAACAACAATGAGCAGTTCTTC
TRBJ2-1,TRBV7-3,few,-,CASSLGRLNEQFF,TGTGCCAGCAGCTTAGGCAGACTCAATGAGCAGTTCTTC